Below, 28 T cell receptor beta chains from the same sample are listed, as sequenced in a study of monozygotic twins with inflammatory bowel disease (dated by TCRdb to between 2019 and 2020). Library preparation employed 5' RACE. The listed sequencing device is Illumina HiSeq 2500. TCRdb reprocessed the reads, reporting each CDR3 protein sequence once and no DNA. This sample's table has entries for about 140,000 distinct CDR3 sequences. The ten largest clones capture 2% to 3% of the sample. The sample consisted of blood. The receptors here all came from a human donor with ulcerative colitis or Crohn's disease, or a healthy co-twin of an affected twin (not recorded which).

This sequence joins TRBV5-1 and TRBJ2-5. The CDR3 runs 14 residues. The germline gives CDR1 SGHRS, CDR2 YFSETQ. The CDR3 sequence is CASSTNSGKETQYF.

The rearrangement joins TRBV7-3 to TRBJ2-7. In germline, CDR1 is SGHTA, CDR2 FQGTGA. The CDR3 sequence is 15 residues long. CDR3 loop: CASSLTQAFGYEQYF.

J is TRBJ2-3 and V is TRBV7-2; TCRdb returns TRBD2, unconfirmable since there is no DNA. Germline V gene data show CDR1 as SGHTA and CDR2 as FQGNSA. The CDR3 totals 14 residues. The CDR3: CASSLAAGSDTQYF.

V is TRBV12-5 and J is TRBJ1-4. The CDR3 contains 15 residues. Germline CDR1 and CDR2: LGHNT and FRNRAP. CDR3 sequence reads: CASGLPRATNEKLFF.

The chain is built from TRBV9 and TRBJ2-7; TCRdb picks TRBD1, but there is no DNA to check that call. This CDR3 has 14 residues. Per germline, CDR1 SGDLS and CDR2 YYNGEE. This CDR3 is CASSVLPGGSEQYF.

This rearrangement joins TRBV7-6 to TRBJ2-3. CDR1 and CDR2 (germline): SGHVS, FNYEAQ. The CDR3 loop spans 15 amino acids. CDR3 sequence: CASSFSNGGTDTQYF. Full variable domain (rest looked up from reference TRBV7-6 and TRBJ2-3): GAGVSQSPRYKVTKRGQDVALRCDPISGHVSLYWYRQALGQGPEFLTYFNYEAQQDKSGLPNDRFSAERPEGSISTLTIQRTEQRDSAMYRCASSFSNGGTDTQYFGPGTRLTVL.

This sequence joins TRBV5-1 and TRBJ2-1; TCRdb selects TRBD1, and the lack of DNA leaves this call unchecked. The CDR3 length is 14 residues. The germline V gene has CDR1 SGHRS and CDR2 YFSETQ. CDR3 loop: CASSSRQPGNEQFF.

The gene calls are TRBV29-1 and TRBJ1-1. The CDR3 totals 13 residues. Germline CDR1 reads SQVTM; CDR2 reads ANQGSEA. The CDR3 here is CSVAYSKITEAFF.

J is TRBJ1-1 and V is TRBV20-1; TCRdb picks TRBD1, but there is no DNA to check that call. The germline V gene encodes CDR1 DFQATT and CDR2 SNEGSKA (reference sequence). This CDR3 is 14 amino acids long. CDR3 residues: CSASNLQGAAEAFF.

CDR3 in amino acids: CSATRTGNRYEKLFF. V and J are TRBV20-1 and TRBJ1-4; the D gene TCRdb calls, TRBD1, cannot be checked with no DNA. This CDR3 is 15 amino acids long. Per germline, CDR1 DFQATT and CDR2 SNEGSKA (reference sequence).

The V call is TRBV6-5, the J call TRBJ1-2. This CDR3 region has 17 residues. Germline CDR1 MNHEY, CDR2 SVGAGI. The CDR3 reads CASSYSRTSPANYGYTF.

The V and J genes are TRBV5-1 and TRBJ2-5. The germline V gene encodes CDR1 SGHRS and CDR2 YFSETQ. The CDR3 consists of 16 residues. CDR3 region: CASGEVTGGYQETQYF.

V and J are TRBV5-1 and TRBJ2-5; the TCRdb call, TRBD2, lacks DNA for checking. The CDR3 contains 18 residues. Germline values: CDR1 SGHRS, CDR2 YFSETQ. CDR3 sequence reads: CASSVRTSGGSYQETQYF.

The chain has TRBV7-2 and TRBJ2-5; the TRBD2 assignment by TCRdb is unverifiable without DNA. The CDR3 extends over 16 amino acids. From germline, CDR1 is SGHTA and CDR2 FQGNSA. The CDR3 spells CASSTPSRGGVKTQYF.

The chain links TRBV4-3 to TRBJ2-3; TCRdb selects TRBD2, and the lack of DNA leaves this call unchecked. CDR3 length: 17 residues. Germline V gives CDR1 LGHNA, CDR2 YSLEER. CDR3 loop: CASSQAGGGSRSDTQYF.

The chain uses TRBV9 and TRBJ2-1; no DNA is available, so the TRBD1 call from TCRdb remains unchecked. The CDR3 runs to 15 residues. Germline CDR1 and CDR2: SGDLS and YYNGEE. The chain's CDR3 is CASSVAGGPVYEQFF.

The chain employs TRBV6-1 and TRBJ1-6. This CDR3 is 15 amino acids long. Germline CDR1 is MNHNS and CDR2 is SASEGT. CDR3 residues: CAARGGEVPNSPLHF.

The chain links TRBV5-6 to TRBJ1-5. Germline-derived CDR1 and CDR2 are SGHDT and YYEEEE. The CDR3 is 14 amino acids. This CDR3 reads CASSLRQGGQPQHF.

The rearrangement links TRBV7-2 to TRBJ2-2. CDR1 SGHTA and CDR2 FQGNSA come from the germline V gene. CDR3 length: 17 amino acids. The CDR3 here is CASSLVVHTANTGELFF.

The chain is built from TRBV7-2 and TRBJ1-2. CDR1 SGHTA and CDR2 FQGNSA come from the germline V gene. The CDR3 is 14 amino acids. This CDR3 is CASSLEGINYGYTF.

The gene calls are TRBV14 and TRBJ2-1. Germline lookup yields CDR1 SGHDN and CDR2 FVKESK. The CDR3 extends over 15 amino acids. The CDR3 reads CASSQSLTVTNEQFF.

The gene calls are TRBV16 and TRBJ1-1; checking the TCRdb D call of TRBD1 is not possible without DNA. CDR3 length equals 14 residues. The germline V gene has CDR1 KGHSY and CDR2 FQNENV. The CDR3 here is CASSPPGQGPETFF. Full variable domain (rest looked up from reference TRBV16 and TRBJ1-1): GEEVAQTPKHLVRGEGQKAKLYCAPIKGHSYVFWYQQVLKNEFKFLISFQNENVFDETGMPKERFSAKCLPNSPCSLEIQATKLEDSAVYFCASSPPGQGPETFFGQGTRLTVV.

The genes are TRBV5-5 and TRBJ1-3. The CDR3 extends over 16 amino acids. Germline CDR1 is SGHKS and CDR2 is YYEKEE (reference sequence). The chain's CDR3 is CASSLSPVLSGNTIYF.

The chain links TRBV11-2 to TRBJ2-1; lacking DNA, the TRBD2 call made by TCRdb goes unchecked. Germline CDR1 and CDR2: SGHAT and FQNNGV. The CDR3 covers 19 residues. CDR3 protein: CASSGRYSARASSYNEQFF.

The V and J genes are TRBV7-2 and TRBJ2-3. The CDR3 is 13 residues long. Germline V gene sequence: CDR1 SGHTA, CDR2 FQGNSA. This chain's CDR3 is CASSPYTADTQYF.

The chain recombines TRBV6-2 or TRBV6-3 with TRBJ1-5; the TCRdb call, TRBD1, lacks DNA for checking. The CDR3 contains 17 residues. In germline, CDR1 is MNHEY, CDR2 SVGEGT. This chain's CDR3 is CASSPRSGTGGDQPQHF.

This chain's CDR3 is CASSQGLAGPYEQYF. The chain joins TRBV5-1 to TRBJ2-7; TCRdb's D call of TRBD2 is untestable without DNA. The CDR3 loop spans 15 amino acids. CDR1 is SGHRS and CDR2 is YFSETQ in the germline V gene.

The V and J genes are TRBV20-1 and TRBJ1-4; no DNA is available, so the TRBD1 call from TCRdb remains unchecked. The V gene's germline CDR1 is DFQATT and CDR2 SNEGSKA (reference sequence). There are 14 residues in the CDR3. CDR3 sequence reads: CSARDPGGNEKLFF.